This entry is about one T cell receptor (beta chain). The data were obtained in a study of blood T cell repertoires in COVID-19. Study information: The United States, Italy and Spain supplied acute and convalescent COVID-19 samples. T cells, B-cell-depleted T cells, or PBMCs supplied cDNA or gDNA.

This CDR3 is built from 15 residues. Trimming stripped 0 bases from V and 5 bases from J, with 13 bases between. CDR1 is SGHTA and CDR2 is FQGTGA in the germline V gene. In the original workflow: Estimation of nucleated cell counts was performed using reference gene primer amplification. Produced via immunoSEQ multiplex PCR; TCRdb's table is partial and in-frame only. The V and J calls and clone size come from that table; D and trimming were worked out from the DNA. The repertoire holds just under 150,000 clones, 87% seen once, with over 0.8% in the top ten. The chain has TRBV7-3 and TRBJ2-5; D might be TRBD1 (6 bases). The receptor's source is a woman in her fifties or sixties with acute or convalescent COVID-19. Sequencing was performed on peripheral blood. The CDR3 DNA reads TGTGCCAGCAGCTTAACAGGGGGATTAGGCGAGACCCAGTACTTC. This gives the protein CASSLTGGLGETQYF.